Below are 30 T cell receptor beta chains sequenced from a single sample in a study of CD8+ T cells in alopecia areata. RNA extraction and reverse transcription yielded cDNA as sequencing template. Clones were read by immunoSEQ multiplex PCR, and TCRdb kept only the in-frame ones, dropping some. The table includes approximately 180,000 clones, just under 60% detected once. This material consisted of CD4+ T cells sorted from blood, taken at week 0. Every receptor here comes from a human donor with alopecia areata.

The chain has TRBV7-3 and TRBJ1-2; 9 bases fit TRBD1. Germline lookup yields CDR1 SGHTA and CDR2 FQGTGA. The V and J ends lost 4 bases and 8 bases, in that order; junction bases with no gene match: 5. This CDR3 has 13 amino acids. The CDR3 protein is CASSSGTGRGYTF. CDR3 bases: TGTGCCAGCAGCTCAGGGACAGGGAGAGGCTACACCTTC.

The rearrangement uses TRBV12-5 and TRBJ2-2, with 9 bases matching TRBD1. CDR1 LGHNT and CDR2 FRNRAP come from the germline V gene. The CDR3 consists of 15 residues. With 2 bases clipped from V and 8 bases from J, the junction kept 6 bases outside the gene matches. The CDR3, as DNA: TGTGCTAGTGGTTTGCGACAGGGGGATTATGGGGAGCTGTTTTTT. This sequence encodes CASGLRQGDYGELFF.

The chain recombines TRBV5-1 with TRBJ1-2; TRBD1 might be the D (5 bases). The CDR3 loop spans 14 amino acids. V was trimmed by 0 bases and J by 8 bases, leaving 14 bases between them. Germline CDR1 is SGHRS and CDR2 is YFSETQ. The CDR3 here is CASSLGGAGSGYTF. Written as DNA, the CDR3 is TGCGCCAGCAGCTTGGGAGGGGCCGGCTCCGGCTACACCTTC. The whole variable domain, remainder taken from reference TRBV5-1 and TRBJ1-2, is KAGVTQTPRYLIKTRGQQVTLSCSPISGHRSVSWYQQTPGQGLQFLFEYFSETQRNKGNFPGRFSGRQFSNSRSEMNVSTLELGDSALYLCASSLGGAGSGYTFGSGTRLTVV.

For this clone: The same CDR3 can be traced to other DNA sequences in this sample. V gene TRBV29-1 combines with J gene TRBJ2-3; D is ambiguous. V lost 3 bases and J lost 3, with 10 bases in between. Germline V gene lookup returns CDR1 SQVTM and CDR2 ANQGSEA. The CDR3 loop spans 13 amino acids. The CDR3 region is CSVEARLTDTQYF. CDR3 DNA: TGCAGCGTTGAGGCGCGGCTTACAGATACGCAGTATTTT.

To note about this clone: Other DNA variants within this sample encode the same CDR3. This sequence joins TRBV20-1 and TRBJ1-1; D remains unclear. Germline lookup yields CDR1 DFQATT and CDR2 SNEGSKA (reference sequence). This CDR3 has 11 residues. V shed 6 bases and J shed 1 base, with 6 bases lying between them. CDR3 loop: CSARGNTEAFF. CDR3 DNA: TGCAGTGCACGGGGGAACACTGAAGCTTTCTTT.

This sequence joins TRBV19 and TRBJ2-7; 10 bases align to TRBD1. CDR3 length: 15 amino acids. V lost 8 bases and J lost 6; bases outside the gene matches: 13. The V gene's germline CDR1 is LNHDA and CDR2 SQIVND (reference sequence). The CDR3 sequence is CASRPTRQGAGEQYF. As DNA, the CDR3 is TGTGCCAGTCGACCAACCAGACAGGGGGCAGGCGAGCAGTACTTC. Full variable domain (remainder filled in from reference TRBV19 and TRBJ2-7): DGGITQSPKYLFRKEGQNVTLSCEQNLNHDAMYWYRQDPGQGLRLIYYSQIVNDFQKGDIAEGYSVSREKKESFPLTVTSAQKNPTAFYLCASRPTRQGAGEQYFGPGTRLTVT.

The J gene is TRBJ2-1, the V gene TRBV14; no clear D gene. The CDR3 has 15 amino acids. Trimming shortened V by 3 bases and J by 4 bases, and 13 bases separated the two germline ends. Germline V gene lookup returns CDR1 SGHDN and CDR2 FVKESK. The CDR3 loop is CASSHPVRAYNEQFF. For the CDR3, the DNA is TGTGCCAGCAGCCACCCAGTCCGGGCTTACAATGAGCAGTTCTTC.

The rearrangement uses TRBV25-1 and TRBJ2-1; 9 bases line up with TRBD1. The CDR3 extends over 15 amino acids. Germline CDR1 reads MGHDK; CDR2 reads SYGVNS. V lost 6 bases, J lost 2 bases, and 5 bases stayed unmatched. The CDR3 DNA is TGTGCCAGCAGCGGGGGACAGGGTGCCTACAATGAGCAGTTCTTC. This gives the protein CASSGGQGAYNEQFF.

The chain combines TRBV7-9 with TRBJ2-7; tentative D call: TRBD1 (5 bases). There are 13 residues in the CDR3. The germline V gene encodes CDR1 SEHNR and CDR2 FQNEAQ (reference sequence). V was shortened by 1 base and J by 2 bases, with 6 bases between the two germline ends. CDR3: CASSLVGAYEQYF. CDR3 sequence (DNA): TGTGCCAGCAGCTTAGTAGGGGCCTACGAGCAGTACTTC. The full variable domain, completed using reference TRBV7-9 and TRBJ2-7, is DTGVSQNPRHKITKRGQNVTFRCDPISEHNRLYWYRQTLGQGPEFLTYFQNEAQLEKSRLLSDRFSAERPKGSFSTLEIQRTEQGDSAMYLCASSLVGAYEQYFGPGTRLTVT.

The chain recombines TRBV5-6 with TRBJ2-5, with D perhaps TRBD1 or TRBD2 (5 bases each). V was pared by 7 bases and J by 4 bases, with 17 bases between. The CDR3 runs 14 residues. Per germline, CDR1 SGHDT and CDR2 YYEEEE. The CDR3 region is CASCLVGVGETQYF. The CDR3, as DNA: TGTGCCAGCTGCCTCGTGGGGGTCGGAGAGACCCAGTACTTC.

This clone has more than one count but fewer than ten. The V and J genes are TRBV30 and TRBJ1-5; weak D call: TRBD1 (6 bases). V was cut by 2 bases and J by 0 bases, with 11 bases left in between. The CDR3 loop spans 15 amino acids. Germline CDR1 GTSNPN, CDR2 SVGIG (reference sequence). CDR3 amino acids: CAWSRGGPSNQPQHF. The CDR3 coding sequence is TGTGCCTGGAGTCGGGGGGGCCCTAGCAATCAGCCCCAGCATTTT.

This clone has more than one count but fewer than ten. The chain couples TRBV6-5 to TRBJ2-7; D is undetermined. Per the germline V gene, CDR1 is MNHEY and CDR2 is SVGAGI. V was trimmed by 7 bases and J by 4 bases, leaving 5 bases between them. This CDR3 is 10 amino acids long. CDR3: CASNNYEQYF. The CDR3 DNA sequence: TGTGCCAGCAACAATTACGAGCAGTACTTC.

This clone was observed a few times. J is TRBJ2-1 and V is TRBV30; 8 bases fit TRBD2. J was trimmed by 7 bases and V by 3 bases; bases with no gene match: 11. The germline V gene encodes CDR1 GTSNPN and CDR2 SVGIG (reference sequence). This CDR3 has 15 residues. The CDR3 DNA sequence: TGTGCCTGGAGCCTCACTAGCGGTCCCCTTAATGAGCAGTTCTTC. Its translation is CAWSLTSGPLNEQFF. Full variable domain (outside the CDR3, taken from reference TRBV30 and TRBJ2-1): SQTIHQWPATLVQPVGSPLSLECTVEGTSNPNLYWYRQAAGRGLQLLFYSVGIGQISSEVPQNLSASRPQDRQFILSSKKLLLSDSGFYLCAWSLTSGPLNEQFFGPGTRLTVL.

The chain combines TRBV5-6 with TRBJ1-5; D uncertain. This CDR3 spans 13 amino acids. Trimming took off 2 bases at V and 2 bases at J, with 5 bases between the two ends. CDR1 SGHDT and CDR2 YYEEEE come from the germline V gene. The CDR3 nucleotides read TGTGCCAGCAGCTTCTCCGGCAATCAGCCCCAGCATTTT. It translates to CASSFSGNQPQHF.

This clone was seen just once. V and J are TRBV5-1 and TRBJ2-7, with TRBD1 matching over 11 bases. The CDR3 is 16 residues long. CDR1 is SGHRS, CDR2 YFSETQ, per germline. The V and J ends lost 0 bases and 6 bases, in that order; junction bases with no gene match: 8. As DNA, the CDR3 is TGCGCCAGCAGCTTGGTCTTTAGGACAGGGGGCCTCGAGCAGTACTTC. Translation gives CASSLVFRTGGLEQYF.

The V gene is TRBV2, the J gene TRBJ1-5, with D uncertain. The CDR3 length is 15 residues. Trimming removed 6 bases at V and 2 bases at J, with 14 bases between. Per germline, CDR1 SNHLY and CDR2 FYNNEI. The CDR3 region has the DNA TGTGCCAGCAGCCCGGGAGGTGGTGGCAATCAGCCCCAGCATTTT. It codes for CASSPGGGGNQPQHF.

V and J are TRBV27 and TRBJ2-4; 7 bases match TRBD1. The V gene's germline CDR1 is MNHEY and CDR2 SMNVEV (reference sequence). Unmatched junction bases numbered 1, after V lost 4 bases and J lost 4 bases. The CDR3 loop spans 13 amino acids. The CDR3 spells CASSSDRKNIQYF. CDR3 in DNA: TGTGCCAGCAGTTCGGACAGGAAAAACATTCAGTACTTC.

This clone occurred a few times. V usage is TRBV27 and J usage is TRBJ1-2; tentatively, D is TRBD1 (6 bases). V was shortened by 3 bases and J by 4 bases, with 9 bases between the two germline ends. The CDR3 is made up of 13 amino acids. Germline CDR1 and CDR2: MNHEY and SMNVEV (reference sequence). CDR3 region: CASSLNRAYGYTF. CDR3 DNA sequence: TGTGCCAGCAGTTTGAACAGGGCCTATGGCTACACCTTC.

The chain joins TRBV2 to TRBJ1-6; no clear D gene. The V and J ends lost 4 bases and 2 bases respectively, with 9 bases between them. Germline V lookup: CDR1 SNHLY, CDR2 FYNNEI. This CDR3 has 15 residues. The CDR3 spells CASSVAHTYNSPLHF. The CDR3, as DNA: TGTGCCAGCAGTGTCGCACACACCTATAATTCACCCCTCCACTTT.

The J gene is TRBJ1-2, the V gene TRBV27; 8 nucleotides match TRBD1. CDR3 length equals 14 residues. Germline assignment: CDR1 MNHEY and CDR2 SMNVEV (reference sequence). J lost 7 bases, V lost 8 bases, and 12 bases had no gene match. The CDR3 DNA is TGTGCCAGCCGGCAGGACAGGGCAGGAGGTGGCTACACCTTC. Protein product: CASRQDRAGGGYTF.

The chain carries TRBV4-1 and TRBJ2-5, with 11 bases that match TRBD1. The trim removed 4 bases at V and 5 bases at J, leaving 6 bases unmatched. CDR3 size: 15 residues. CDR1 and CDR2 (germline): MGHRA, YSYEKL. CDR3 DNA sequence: TGCGCCAGCAGCCTTTGGACAGGGGGCGGGGAGACCCAGTACTTC. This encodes CASSLWTGGGETQYF.

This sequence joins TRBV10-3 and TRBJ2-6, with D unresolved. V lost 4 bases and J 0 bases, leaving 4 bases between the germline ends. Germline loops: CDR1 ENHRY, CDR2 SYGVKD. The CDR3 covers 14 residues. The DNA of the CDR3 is TGTGCCATCAGTGGAGACTCTGGGGCCAACGTCCTGACTTTC. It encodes CAISGDSGANVLTF.

Here the CDR3 DNA reads TGTGCCAGCAGCCAAGATTGGACAGGGCGGAATCAGCCCCAGCATTTT. Translating it yields CASSQDWTGRNQPQHF. The chain combines TRBV4-2 with TRBJ1-5; the match to TRBD1 covers 8 bases. This CDR3 contains 16 residues. V shed 0 bases and J 4 bases; nucleotides not matched to a gene: 5. CDR1 is LGHNA, CDR2 YNFKEQ, per germline.

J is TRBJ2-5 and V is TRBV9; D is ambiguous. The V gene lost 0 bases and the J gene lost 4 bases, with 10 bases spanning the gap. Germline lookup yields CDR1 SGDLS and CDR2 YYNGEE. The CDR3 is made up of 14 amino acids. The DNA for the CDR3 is TGTGCCAGCAGCGTAGTAGCAGATATAGAGACCCAGTACTTC. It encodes CASSVVADIETQYF.

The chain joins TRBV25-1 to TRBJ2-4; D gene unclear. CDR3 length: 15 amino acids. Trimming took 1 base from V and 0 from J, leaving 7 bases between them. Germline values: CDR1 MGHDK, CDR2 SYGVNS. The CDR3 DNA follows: TGTGCCAGCAGTGAATCAAATTCAGCCAAAAACATTCAGTACTTC. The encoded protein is CASSESNSAKNIQYF.

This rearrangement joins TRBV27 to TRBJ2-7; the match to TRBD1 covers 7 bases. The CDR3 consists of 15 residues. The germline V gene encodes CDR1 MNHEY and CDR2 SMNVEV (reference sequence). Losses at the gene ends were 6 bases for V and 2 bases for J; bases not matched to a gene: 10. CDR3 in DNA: TGTGCCAGCAGACCCGAGGTAACAGGGGCCTACGAGCAGTACTTC. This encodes CASRPEVTGAYEQYF.

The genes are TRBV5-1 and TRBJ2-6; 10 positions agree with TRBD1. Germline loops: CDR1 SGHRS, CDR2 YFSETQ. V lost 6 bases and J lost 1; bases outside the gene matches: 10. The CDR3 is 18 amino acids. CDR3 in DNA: TGCGCCAGCATACCTGGGGACAGGGGACTTTCTGGGGCCAACGTCCTGACTTTC. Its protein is CASIPGDRGLSGANVLTF.

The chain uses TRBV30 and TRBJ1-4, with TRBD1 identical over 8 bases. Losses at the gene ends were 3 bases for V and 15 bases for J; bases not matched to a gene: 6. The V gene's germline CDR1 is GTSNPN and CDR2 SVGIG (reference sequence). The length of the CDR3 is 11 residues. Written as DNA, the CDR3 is TGTGCCTGGAGGATGACAGGGGTGTTGTTTTTT. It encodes CAWRMTGVLFF. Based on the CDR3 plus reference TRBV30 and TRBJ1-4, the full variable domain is SQTIHQWPATLVQPVGSPLSLECTVEGTSNPNLYWYRQAAGRGLQLLFYSVGIGQISSEVPQNLSASRPQDRQFILSSKKLLLSDSGFYLCAWRMTGVLFFGSGTQLSVL.

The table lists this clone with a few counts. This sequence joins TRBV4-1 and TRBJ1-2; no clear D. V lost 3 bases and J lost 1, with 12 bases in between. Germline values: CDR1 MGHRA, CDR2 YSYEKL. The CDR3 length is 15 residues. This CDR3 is CASSQHVTVNYGYTF. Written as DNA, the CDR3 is TGCGCCAGCAGCCAGCACGTAACAGTTAACTATGGCTACACCTTC.

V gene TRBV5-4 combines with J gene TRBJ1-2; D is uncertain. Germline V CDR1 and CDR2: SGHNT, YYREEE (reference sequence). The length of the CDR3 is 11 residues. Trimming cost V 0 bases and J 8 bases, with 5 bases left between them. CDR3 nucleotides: TGTGCCAGCAGCTTGGGTCAGGGCTACACCTTC. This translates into CASSLGQGYTF. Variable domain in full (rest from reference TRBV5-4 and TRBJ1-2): ETGVTQSPTHLIKTRGQQVTLRCSSQSGHNTVSWYQQALGQGPQFIFQYYREEENGRGNFPPRFSGLQFPNYSSELNVNALELDDSALYLCASSLGQGYTFGSGTRLTVV.